Listed below are T cell receptor beta chains from one sample, sequenced in a study of OX40 agonist ivuxolimab in advanced cancers. Measured with immunoSEQ multiplex PCR; TCRdb has only the in-frame clones, and not every one. The data hold about 93,000 clones, with 85% to 90% observed a single time. The starting material was CD4+ or CD8+ T cells sorted from blood, obtained in a trial of the OX40 agonist ivuxolimab. These receptor sequences come from an adult with an advanced solid tumor such as melanoma, head and neck, liver or kidney cancer. Each CDR3 is given with its conserved first and last residue. A D gene is named only where the DNA matches it firmly.

v_call	d_call	cdr3_length	j_call	cdr3_aa
TRBV28	TRBD2	16	TRBJ2-1	CASSLPTSGSYNEQFF
TRBV7-2	.	15	TRBJ2-3	CASSPQRWGRETQYF
TRBV25-1	TRBD1	15	TRBJ1-1	CASSERTGGNTEAFF
TRBV9	TRBD2	15	TRBJ2-3	CASGSLAGGGDTQYF
TRBV5-1	.	15	TRBJ1-2	CASSLEGGMMGGYTF
TRBV19	TRBD1	13	TRBJ1-1	CASSSLQGTEAFF
TRBV27	.	13	TRBJ2-7	CASSPTELYEQYF
TRBV29-1	.	14	TRBJ1-1	CSVGLYRGPTEAFF
TRBV7-6	TRBD1	14	TRBJ1-4	CASSPPGGLGKLFF
TRBV14	TRBD2	13	TRBJ2-7	CASAGPGGSEQYF
TRBV9	.	14	TRBJ1-5	CASNFDGSNQPQHF
TRBV23-1	.	18	TRBJ2-6	CASSQSSTRDGGANVLTF
TRBV6-1	TRBD1	14	TRBJ2-3	CASSDPGQGPLKYF
TRBV19	TRBD1	15	TRBJ1-6	CASGVGGPRPSPLHF
TRBV2	.	15	TRBJ1-4	CASSELGGDNEKLFF
TRBV6-5	TRBD2	14	TRBJ2-7	CASAGTSGSSEQYF
TRBV5-1	TRBD1	14	TRBJ2-7	CASRTGTGVGEQYF
TRBV19	TRBD1	15	TRBJ2-7	CASSQVGTALYEQYF
TRBV2	TRBD1	14	TRBJ1-1	CASSGQGTNTEAFF
TRBV5-1	TRBD1	15	TRBJ2-1	CASSLGGQGYNEQFF
TRBV2	.	12	TRBJ2-7	CASRDDTYEQYF
TRBV4-2	.	13	TRBJ2-2	CASGRGDTGELFF